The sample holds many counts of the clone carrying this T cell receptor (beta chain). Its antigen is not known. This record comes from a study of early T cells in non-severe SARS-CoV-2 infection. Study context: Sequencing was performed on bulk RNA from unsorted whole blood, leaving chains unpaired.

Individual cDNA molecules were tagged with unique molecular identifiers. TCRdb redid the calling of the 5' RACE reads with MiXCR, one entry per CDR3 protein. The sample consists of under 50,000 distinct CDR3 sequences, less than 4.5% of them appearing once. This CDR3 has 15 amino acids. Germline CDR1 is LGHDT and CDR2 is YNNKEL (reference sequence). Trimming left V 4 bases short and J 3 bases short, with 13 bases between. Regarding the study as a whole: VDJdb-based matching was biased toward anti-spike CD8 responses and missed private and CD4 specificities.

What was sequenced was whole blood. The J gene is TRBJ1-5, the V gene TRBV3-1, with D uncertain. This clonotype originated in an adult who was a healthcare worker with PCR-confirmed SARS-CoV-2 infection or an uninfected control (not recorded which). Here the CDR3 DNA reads TGTGCCAGCAGCCCCCCGGGATACTTCAATCAGCCCCAGCATTTT. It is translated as CASSPPGYFNQPQHF.